A single sample gave rise to the 13 T cell receptor beta chains below, sequenced in a study of cytotoxic CD8 clonotypes in ibrutinib-treated CLL. This table comes from immunoSEQ multiplex PCR, and its TCRdb copy is limited to in-frame clones, with some not included. The repertoire holds around 97,000 clones, with about 72% as singletons. This material consisted of PBMCs, taken after 12 months of ibrutinib treatment. These receptors all come from a human donor with chronic lymphocytic leukemia.

The V and J genes are TRBV7-2 and TRBJ2-7, with a possible D match to TRBD2 (5 bases). CDR1 SGHTA and CDR2 FQGNSA come from the germline V gene. The germline V and J ends were trimmed by 4 bases and 5 bases, with 12 bases remaining between them. The CDR3 extends over 13 amino acids. CDR3 in amino acids: CASSSYVGNEQYF. The DNA for the CDR3 is TGTGCCAGCAGCTCCTACGTCGGGAACGAGCAGTACTTC.

V gene TRBV27 combines with J gene TRBJ2-5, with D possibly matching TRBD1 (5 bases). Looked up from germline, CDR1 is MNHEY and CDR2 is SMNVEV (reference sequence). This CDR3 contains 12 residues. V was trimmed by 4 bases and J by 5 bases, leaving 8 bases between them. CDR3 DNA sequence: TGTGCCAGCAGTTCACCAGGGGAGACCCAGTACTTC. Translation gives CASSSPGETQYF.

V and J are TRBV28 and TRBJ2-7; D gene unclear. This CDR3 is built from 13 residues. Germline V CDR1 and CDR2: MDHEN, SYDVKM. Between the trimmed V and J ends, which lost 6 bases and 4 bases, there was a span of 13 bases. The CDR3 spells CASSRHGVYEQYF. CDR3 in DNA: TGTGCCAGCAGCCGCCACGGCGTATACGAGCAGTACTTC.

The chain links TRBV15 to TRBJ2-5, with D hard to call. Germline assignment: CDR1 LNHNV and CDR2 YYDKDF (reference sequence). The V gene lost 0 bases and the J gene lost 5 bases, with 10 bases spanning the gap. This CDR3 contains 14 residues. The CDR3 DNA reads as TGTGCCACCAGCAGAGAGGGTCTCGGGGAGACCCAGTACTTC. It is translated as CATSREGLGETQYF.

This clone was seen a handful of times. The CDR3 here is CASSFSQVGNTEAFF. DNA of the CDR3: TGCGCCAGCAGCTTTTCACAGGTCGGGAACACTGAAGCTTTCTTT. The rearrangement uses TRBV5-1 and TRBJ1-1; possible D gene TRBD1, 5 bases. This CDR3 has 15 amino acids. V lost 2 bases and J lost 1, with 12 bases in between. Germline V gene lookup returns CDR1 SGHRS and CDR2 YFSETQ.

The V gene is TRBV11-3, the J gene TRBJ1-2; unclear D gene. V shed 2 bases and J shed 7 bases, with 14 bases lying between them. Germline CDR1 reads SGHNT; CDR2 reads YENEEA. The CDR3 is made up of 14 amino acids. For the CDR3, the DNA is TGTGCCAGCAGCTTAAACGCACGGTCCGGTGGCTACACCTTC. Translating gives CASSLNARSGGYTF. Together with reference TRBV11-3 and TRBJ1-2, the CDR3 gives the full variable domain: EAGVVQSPRYKIIEKKQPVAFWCNPISGHNTLYWYLQNLGQGPELLIRYENEEAVDDSQLPKDRFSAERLKGVDSTLKIQPAELGDSAVYLCASSLNARSGGYTFGSGTRLTVV.

This clone was detected once. The chain couples TRBV11-3 to TRBJ2-5; no reliable D call. Germline-derived CDR1 and CDR2 are SGHNT and YENEEA. This CDR3 is 16 amino acids long. Trimming took off 5 bases at V and 3 bases at J, with 19 bases between the two ends. As DNA, the CDR3 is TGTGCCAGCAGCCTCCCGACCAGGCTCGGCGAAGAGACCCAGTACTTC. This encodes CASSLPTRLGEETQYF.

The chain combines TRBV2 with TRBJ1-1, with D possibly TRBD1 on 6 matching bases. This CDR3 is 13 amino acids long. Trimming left V 7 bases short and J 5 bases short, with 14 bases between. Germline lookup yields CDR1 SNHLY and CDR2 FYNNEI. The CDR3 loop is CASNTRQETEAFF. The CDR3 bases are TGTGCCAGCAACACAAGACAGGAGACTGAAGCTTTCTTT.

This chain uses TRBV6-5 with TRBJ1-6; 7 bases agree with TRBD1. The V gene's germline CDR1 is MNHEY and CDR2 SVGAGI. Germline trimming cut 6 bases from V and 7 bases from J; bases unmatched to any gene: 6. The CDR3 totals 14 residues. The CDR3 sequence: CASSLQGMNSPLHF. The CDR3 DNA reads as TGTGCCAGCAGCTTACAGGGGATGAATTCACCCCTCCACTTT.

The chain uses TRBV20-1 and TRBJ1-4, with D hard to call. Germline loops: CDR1 DFQATT, CDR2 SNEGSKA (reference sequence). V dropped 2 bases and J dropped 8 bases, with 6 bases sitting between them. The CDR3 sequence is 11 residues long. The DNA for the CDR3 is TGCAGTGCTAGACTGACAGAAAAACTGTTTTTT. Amino acids: CSARLTEKLFF.

Note on this clone: Germline and junction disagree at one end, which may indicate a read error. The rearrangement links TRBV28 to TRBJ2-7; D is possibly TRBD1 or TRBD2 (5 bases each). Germline V gene data show CDR1 as MDHEN and CDR2 as SYDVKM. The CDR3 sequence is 14 residues long. CDR3 nucleotide sequence: TGTGCCAGCAGTCGAAGGGGCGCGGGTCGTGGATGGGACTTC. Translated, it gives CASSRRGAGRGWDF.

The rearrangement joins TRBV11-3 to TRBJ1-1; 7 nucleotides line up with TRBD1. The V gene's germline CDR1 is SGHNT and CDR2 YENEEA. CDR3 size: 14 residues. Germline trimming cut 5 bases from V and 1 base from J; bases unmatched to any gene: 4. CDR3 sequence (DNA): TGTGCCAGCAGCATCCGACAGGGGAACACTGAAGCTTTCTTT. Translated, it gives CASSIRQGNTEAFF.

This clone showed up just a few times. J is TRBJ1-2 and V is TRBV6-1; TRBD1 is a possible D gene (6 bases). Germline CDR1 is MNHNS and CDR2 is SASEGT. The CDR3 length is 15 residues. V was cut by 7 bases and J by 2 bases, with 17 bases left in between. The CDR3 spells CASTVGRDKNYGYTF. The CDR3 nucleotides read TGTGCCAGCACGGTGGGCCGGGACAAGAACTATGGCTACACCTTC.